A selection of T cell receptor beta chains follows, all from one sample in a study of blood T cell repertoires in COVID-19. Libraries were prepared by immunoSEQ multiplex PCR; TCRdb keeps only in-frame clonotypes and omits some of them. Of about 83,000 clones in the sample, about 82% were seen once. The sequenced sample was peripheral blood. Every receptor here comes from a man aged 45-60 years with active COVID-19. CDR3s include the opening cysteine and the closing phenylalanine or tryptophan. The D gene is left open where the match is weak. Size is stated for part of the rows, as once, few or many counts, or as a class when the clone is expanded.

clone_size: NA; cdr3_length: 12; d_call: TRBD1; j_call: TRBJ1-2; v_call: TRBV28; cdr3_aa: CASSRGQYGYTF; cdr3_nt: TGTGCCAGCAGCCGGGGACAGTATGGCTACACCTTC
clone_size: once; cdr3_length: 15; d_call: TRBD1; j_call: TRBJ2-7; v_call: TRBV7-2; cdr3_aa: CASSIGQGALYEQYF; cdr3_nt: TGTGCCAGCAGCATCGGGCAGGGGGCCCTCTACGAGCAGTACTTC
clone_size: NA; cdr3_length: 22; d_call: TRBD1; j_call: TRBJ2-3; v_call: TRBV9; cdr3_aa: CASSVEDQRTGYRNPPTDTQYF; cdr3_nt: TGTGCCAGCAGCGTAGAAGACCAGAGGACAGGGTATCGGAATCCGCCCACAGATACGCAGTATTTT
clone_size: NA; cdr3_length: 15; d_call: NA; j_call: TRBJ2-3; v_call: TRBV5-1; cdr3_aa: CASSLGQSLADTQYF; cdr3_nt: TGCGCCAGCAGCTTGGGTCAATCACTGGCAGATACGCAGTATTTT
clone_size: NA; cdr3_length: 14; d_call: NA; j_call: TRBJ2-2; v_call: TRBV7-3; cdr3_aa: CASSWRGRTGELFF; cdr3_nt: TGTGCCAGCAGCTGGAGGGGAAGAACCGGGGAGCTGTTTTTT
clone_size: NA; cdr3_length: 21; d_call: TRBD1; j_call: TRBJ1-5; v_call: TRBV18; cdr3_aa: CASSPQVPLRDRGLGNQPQHF; cdr3_nt: TGTGCCAGCTCACCCCAGGTCCCCCTCCGGGACAGGGGGCTGGGCAATCAGCCCCAGCATTTT
clone_size: NA; cdr3_length: 15; d_call: NA; j_call: TRBJ1-2; v_call: TRBV5-1; cdr3_aa: CASSEGSSLNYGYTF; cdr3_nt: TGCGCCAGCAGCGAGGGCAGCTCACTTAACTATGGCTACACCTTC
clone_size: NA; cdr3_length: 14; d_call: NA; j_call: TRBJ1-1; v_call: TRBV7-9; cdr3_aa: CASSLSTGNTEAFF; cdr3_nt: TGTGCCAGCAGCTTATCGACAGGGAACACTGAAGCTTTCTTT
clone_size: NA; cdr3_length: 13; d_call: NA; j_call: TRBJ1-1; v_call: TRBV28; cdr3_aa: CASSFPGSTEAFF; cdr3_nt: TGTGCCAGCAGTTTTCCGGGTTCCACTGAAGCTTTCTTT
clone_size: NA; cdr3_length: 16; d_call: NA; j_call: TRBJ2-7; v_call: TRBV15; cdr3_aa: CATSRDRGGKAYEQYF; cdr3_nt: TGTGCCACCAGCAGAGATAGAGGAGGGAAGGCCTACGAGCAGTACTTC
clone_size: NA; cdr3_length: 12; d_call: NA; j_call: TRBJ2-3; v_call: TRBV27; cdr3_aa: CASSFGSVAQYF; cdr3_nt: TGTGCCAGCAGTTTCGGGAGTGTTGCGCAGTATTTT
clone_size: NA; cdr3_length: 15; d_call: TRBD1; j_call: TRBJ2-7; v_call: TRBV10-3; cdr3_aa: CAISERTGSSYEQYF; cdr3_nt: TGTGCCATCAGTGAGAGGACAGGCAGCTCCTACGAGCAGTACTTC
clone_size: NA; cdr3_length: 15; d_call: TRBD2; j_call: TRBJ2-1; v_call: TRBV5-4; cdr3_aa: CASSLGLAEYNEQFF; cdr3_nt: TGTGCCAGCAGCTTGGGACTAGCGGAATACAATGAGCAGTTCTTC
clone_size: NA; cdr3_length: 15; d_call: NA; j_call: TRBJ1-4; v_call: TRBV5-5; cdr3_aa: CASSLGSATNEKLFF; cdr3_nt: TGTGCCAGCAGCTTGGGGAGTGCAACTAATGAAAAACTGTTTTTT
clone_size: once; cdr3_length: 12; d_call: TRBD1; j_call: TRBJ1-1; v_call: TRBV29-1; cdr3_aa: CSVVTGGTEAFF; cdr3_nt: TGCAGCGTTGTGACAGGGGGCACTGAAGCTTTCTTT
clone_size: NA; cdr3_length: 16; d_call: NA; j_call: TRBJ2-1; v_call: TRBV7-6; cdr3_aa: CASSINRESSYNEQFF; cdr3_nt: TGTGCCAGCAGCATAAACAGGGAGAGCTCCTACAATGAGCAGTTCTTC
clone_size: NA; cdr3_length: 16; d_call: NA; j_call: TRBJ1-5; v_call: TRBV27; cdr3_aa: CASSVLRGGADQPQHF; cdr3_nt: TGTGCCAGCAGTGTTTTACGTGGAGGGGCGGATCAGCCCCAGCATTTT
clone_size: NA; cdr3_length: 14; d_call: NA; j_call: TRBJ2-3; v_call: TRBV5-1; cdr3_aa: CASSLGQGLDTQYF; cdr3_nt: TGCGCCAGCAGCTTGGGACAGGGACTAGATACGCAGTATTTT
clone_size: NA; cdr3_length: 14; d_call: NA; j_call: TRBJ1-5; v_call: TRBV6-6; cdr3_aa: CASLDSYSNQPQHF; cdr3_nt: TGTGCCAGTCTGGACAGTTATAGCAATCAGCCCCAGCATTTT
clone_size: NA; cdr3_length: 16; d_call: TRBD1; j_call: TRBJ1-2; v_call: TRBV5-4; cdr3_aa: CASTRTGRAGNYGYTF; cdr3_nt: TGTGCCAGCACCCGGACAGGACGTGCGGGTAACTATGGCTACACCTTC
clone_size: NA; cdr3_length: 14; d_call: TRBD1; j_call: TRBJ2-7; v_call: TRBV4-1; cdr3_aa: CASSQGEGGDEQYF; cdr3_nt: TGCGCCAGCAGCCAAGGAGAAGGGGGCGACGAGCAGTACTTC
clone_size: NA; cdr3_length: 15; d_call: TRBD1; j_call: TRBJ1-1; v_call: TRBV28; cdr3_aa: CASSSLTGSGTEAFF; cdr3_nt: TGTGCCAGCAGTTCCCTGACAGGGTCTGGCACTGAAGCTTTCTTT
clone_size: NA; cdr3_length: 14; d_call: NA; j_call: TRBJ1-2; v_call: TRBV27; cdr3_aa: CASSSSIRNYGYTF; cdr3_nt: TGTGCCAGCAGTTCCTCGATCCGGAACTATGGCTACACCTTC
clone_size: NA; cdr3_length: 14; d_call: TRBD2; j_call: TRBJ2-5; v_call: TRBV9; cdr3_aa: CASSGASGQETQYF; cdr3_nt: TGTGCCAGCAGCGGGGCTAGCGGGCAAGAGACCCAGTACTTC
clone_size: NA; cdr3_length: 16; d_call: TRBD1; j_call: TRBJ2-7; v_call: TRBV2; cdr3_aa: CASTPRDRIQSYEQYF; cdr3_nt: TGTGCCAGCACTCCGAGGGACAGGATACAATCCTACGAGCAGTACTTC
clone_size: NA; cdr3_length: 15; d_call: TRBD1; j_call: TRBJ2-7; v_call: TRBV27; cdr3_aa: CASSFRRQGSYEQYF; cdr3_nt: TGTGCCAGCAGTTTTCGCCGACAGGGGTCCTACGAGCAGTACTTC
clone_size: NA; cdr3_length: 13; d_call: TRBD1; j_call: TRBJ2-7; v_call: TRBV28; cdr3_aa: CASSLTGSYEQYF; cdr3_nt: TGTGCCAGCAGTCTGACAGGGTCCTACGAGCAGTACTTC
clone_size: NA; cdr3_length: 14; d_call: TRBD1; j_call: TRBJ1-5; v_call: TRBV10-3; cdr3_aa: CAISDRQGGQPQHF; cdr3_nt: TGTGCCATCAGTGACCGACAGGGCGGTCAGCCCCAGCATTTT
clone_size: NA; cdr3_length: 12; d_call: NA; j_call: TRBJ2-7; v_call: TRBV7-2; cdr3_aa: CASSLSPNEQYF; cdr3_nt: TGTGCCAGCAGCCTTAGCCCGAACGAGCAGTACTTC
clone_size: NA; cdr3_length: 16; d_call: TRBD1; j_call: TRBJ1-6; v_call: TRBV5-4; cdr3_aa: CASSPRRQGNNSPLHF; cdr3_nt: TGTGCCAGCAGCCCACGGCGACAGGGGAATAATTCACCCCTCCACTTT
clone_size: NA; cdr3_length: 14; d_call: TRBD2; j_call: TRBJ2-5; v_call: TRBV7-2; cdr3_aa: CASSPGLAQETQYF; cdr3_nt: TGTGCCAGCAGCCCGGGACTAGCGCAAGAGACCCAGTACTTC
clone_size: NA; cdr3_length: 15; d_call: TRBD1; j_call: TRBJ2-1; v_call: TRBV5-1; cdr3_aa: CASSSRDRGPNEQFF; cdr3_nt: TGCGCCAGCAGCTCCCGGGACAGGGGGCCAAATGAGCAGTTCTTC
clone_size: NA; cdr3_length: 13; d_call: NA; j_call: TRBJ1-2; v_call: TRBV12-3/TRBV12-4; cdr3_aa: CASAPQDHYGYTF; cdr3_nt: TGTGCCAGCGCCCCCCAGGATCACTATGGCTACACCTTC
clone_size: NA; cdr3_length: 13; d_call: NA; j_call: TRBJ1-1; v_call: TRBV29-1; cdr3_aa: CSVEKGKVTEAFF; cdr3_nt: TGCAGCGTTGAGAAGGGGAAGGTCACTGAAGCTTTCTTT
clone_size: NA; cdr3_length: 12; d_call: NA; j_call: TRBJ1-1; v_call: TRBV7-3; cdr3_aa: CASSLKQGLAFF; cdr3_nt: TGTGCCAGCAGCTTAAAGCAGGGCCTCGCTTTCTTT
clone_size: NA; cdr3_length: 14; d_call: NA; j_call: TRBJ2-5; v_call: TRBV19; cdr3_aa: CASSIAGEIETQYF; cdr3_nt: TGTGCCAGTAGTATAGCAGGGGAGATAGAGACCCAGTACTTC
clone_size: NA; cdr3_length: 12; d_call: NA; j_call: TRBJ2-2; v_call: TRBV7-3; cdr3_aa: CASGVSTGELFF; cdr3_nt: TGTGCCAGCGGAGTAAGCACCGGGGAGCTGTTTTTT
clone_size: NA; cdr3_length: 14; d_call: TRBD1; j_call: TRBJ1-1; v_call: TRBV7-8; cdr3_aa: CASSFSTGGTEAFF; cdr3_nt: TGTGCCAGCAGCTTCTCGACAGGGGGCACTGAAGCTTTCTTT
clone_size: NA; cdr3_length: 15; d_call: TRBD2; j_call: TRBJ2-1; v_call: TRBV11-3; cdr3_aa: CASSLRLADGVEQFF; cdr3_nt: TGTGCCAGCAGCTTAAGACTAGCGGATGGGGTGGAGCAGTTCTTC
clone_size: few; cdr3_length: 14; d_call: TRBD1; j_call: TRBJ1-2; v_call: TRBV10-3; cdr3_aa: CAIGQGAANYGYTF; cdr3_nt: TGTGCCATCGGGCAGGGGGCCGCTAACTATGGCTACACCTTC
clone_size: NA; cdr3_length: 16; d_call: TRBD1; j_call: TRBJ1-2; v_call: TRBV24-1; cdr3_aa: CATSDPGQGLMGGYTF; cdr3_nt: TGTGCCACCAGTGACCCCGGACAGGGCTTGATGGGAGGCTACACCTTC
clone_size: NA; cdr3_length: 13; d_call: TRBD1; j_call: TRBJ2-7; v_call: TRBV7-2; cdr3_aa: CASRHGTDGEQYF; cdr3_nt: TGTGCCAGCAGACACGGGACAGACGGCGAGCAGTACTTC
clone_size: once; cdr3_length: 17; d_call: NA; j_call: TRBJ2-6; v_call: TRBV4-1; cdr3_aa: CASSQVRSSSGANVLTF; cdr3_nt: TGCGCCAGCAGCCAAGTTCGGTCTAGCTCTGGGGCCAACGTCCTGACTTTC
clone_size: NA; cdr3_length: 13; d_call: NA; j_call: TRBJ2-7; v_call: TRBV27; cdr3_aa: CASSSRGRGEQYF; cdr3_nt: TGTGCCAGCAGTTCTCGGGGGAGAGGCGAGCAGTACTTC
clone_size: NA; cdr3_length: 16; d_call: TRBD2; j_call: TRBJ2-1; v_call: TRBV4-2; cdr3_aa: CASSALGTSGDNEQFF; cdr3_nt: TGTGCCAGCAGCGCCCTGGGGACTAGCGGAGACAATGAGCAGTTCTTC
clone_size: NA; cdr3_length: 13; d_call: NA; j_call: TRBJ1-1; v_call: TRBV7-2; cdr3_aa: CASSSGVNTEAFF; cdr3_nt: TGTGCCAGCAGCTCAGGGGTAAACACTGAAGCTTTCTTT
clone_size: NA; cdr3_length: 12; d_call: NA; j_call: TRBJ1-2; v_call: TRBV18; cdr3_aa: CASSFVEYGYTF; cdr3_nt: TGTGCCAGCTCATTCGTAGAGTATGGCTACACCTTC
clone_size: NA; cdr3_length: 14; d_call: NA; j_call: TRBJ1-5; v_call: TRBV6-2/TRBV6-3; cdr3_aa: CASSFGGSSQPQHF; cdr3_nt: TGTGCCAGCAGTTTCGGGGGATCAAGCCAGCCCCAGCATTTT
clone_size: NA; cdr3_length: 17; d_call: TRBD1; j_call: TRBJ2-2; v_call: TRBV7-3; cdr3_aa: CASSSSRTGAGTGELFF; cdr3_nt: TGTGCCAGCAGCTCCTCCCGGACAGGGGCAGGAACCGGGGAGCTGTTTTTT
clone_size: NA; cdr3_length: 17; d_call: TRBD1; j_call: TRBJ1-1; v_call: TRBV10-3; cdr3_aa: CAISNIGTGVENTEAFF; cdr3_nt: TGTGCCATCAGTAACATAGGGACAGGGGTGGAGAACACTGAAGCTTTCTTT
clone_size: NA; cdr3_length: 15; d_call: TRBD1; j_call: TRBJ1-2; v_call: TRBV6-5; cdr3_aa: CASSYDPTGVDGYTF; cdr3_nt: TGTGCCAGCAGTTACGACCCGACAGGGGTGGATGGCTACACCTTC
clone_size: NA; cdr3_length: 15; d_call: TRBD1; j_call: TRBJ1-2; v_call: TRBV5-4; cdr3_aa: CASSLATGGVDGYTF; cdr3_nt: TGTGCCAGCAGCTTGGCCACAGGGGGCGTCGATGGCTACACCTTC
clone_size: NA; cdr3_length: 17; d_call: TRBD1; j_call: TRBJ1-4; v_call: TRBV18; cdr3_aa: CASSPPGQGLSNEKLFF; cdr3_nt: TGTGCCAGCTCACCCCCGGGACAGGGGTTGTCTAATGAAAAACTGTTTTTT
clone_size: NA; cdr3_length: 13; d_call: TRBD1; j_call: TRBJ1-2; v_call: TRBV12-3/TRBV12-4; cdr3_aa: CASRKQGAGGYTF; cdr3_nt: TGTGCCAGCAGGAAACAGGGGGCAGGTGGCTACACCTTC
clone_size: NA; cdr3_length: 14; d_call: NA; j_call: TRBJ2-7; v_call: TRBV27; cdr3_aa: CASRTLGSAYEQYF; cdr3_nt: TGTGCCAGCCGAACCCTCGGTTCCGCCTACGAGCAGTACTTC
clone_size: NA; cdr3_length: 16; d_call: TRBD2; j_call: TRBJ2-1; v_call: TRBV11-1; cdr3_aa: CASSLIGTSRYNEQFF; cdr3_nt: TGTGCCAGCAGCCTTATTGGGACTAGCCGGTACAATGAGCAGTTCTTC
clone_size: once; cdr3_length: 16; d_call: TRBD2; j_call: TRBJ2-1; v_call: TRBV27; cdr3_aa: CASSWALAGGKNEQFF; cdr3_nt: TGTGCCAGCAGTTGGGCCTTAGCGGGAGGTAAGAATGAGCAGTTCTTC
clone_size: once; cdr3_length: 14; d_call: TRBD1; j_call: TRBJ2-7; v_call: TRBV5-4; cdr3_aa: CASSLQGADHEQYF; cdr3_nt: TGTGCCAGCAGCCTACAGGGGGCTGACCACGAGCAGTACTTC
clone_size: NA; cdr3_length: 15; d_call: TRBD1; j_call: TRBJ2-7; v_call: TRBV9; cdr3_aa: CASSERDRGPLKQYF; cdr3_nt: TGTGCCAGCAGCGAAAGGGACAGGGGGCCCCTCAAGCAGTACTTC
clone_size: NA; cdr3_length: 18; d_call: TRBD1; j_call: TRBJ1-1; v_call: TRBV10-3; cdr3_aa: CAISDPGTGVAGNTEAFF; cdr3_nt: TGTGCCATCAGTGACCCGGGGACAGGGGTTGCGGGGAACACTGAAGCTTTCTTT